This T cell receptor (beta chain) comes out of a study of blood T cell repertoires in COVID-19. Across the study: Acute-phase and convalescent COVID-19 samples originated in the United States, Italy and Spain. T cells, B-cell-depleted T cells, or PBMCs supplied cDNA or gDNA.

As handled by the study authors: Researchers report that nucleated cell counts were estimated from reference gene primer amplification. Clones were sequenced by immunoSEQ multiplex PCR, and TCRdb holds only the in-frame ones, with some missing. V and J calls and clone size are copied from that table; D and trimming were computed from the DNA. Of about 120,000 clones in the sample, over 70% were seen once. CDR1 is SGHTA and CDR2 is FQGNSA in the germline V gene. CDR3 length: 14 amino acids. Between the trimmed V and J ends, which lost 5 bases and 4 bases, there was a span of 12 bases. The sequence was collected from a man in his 70s with acute or convalescent COVID-19. Sample: peripheral blood. The chain uses TRBV7-2 and TRBJ2-1, with D perhaps TRBD1 (6 bases). DNA for the CDR3: TGTGCCAGCAGCGACAGGTCTCGGTACAATGAGCAGTTCTTC. Amino acids: CASSDRSRYNEQFF.